The source of this T cell receptor beta chain is a study of blood T cells in healthy people across ages. CDR1 LGHDT and CDR2 YNNKEL come from the germline V gene (reference sequence). V shed 3 bases and J 7 bases; nucleotides not matched to a gene: 7. The CDR3 runs to 15 residues. Healthy Caucasian individuals from Russia aged 6 to 90 were enrolled as donors. Primed by a sample-barcoded 5' primer and a J-beta primer mix, a second PCR proceeded for roughly 6 to 12 cycles. All cDNA molecules were each tagged by a template-switch adaptor with 12 random nucleotides. TCRdb analysed the 5' RACE reads with MiXCR anew, one entry per CDR3 protein. The top ten hold approximately 31% of the sample, which has approximately 670,000 distinct CDR3 sequences, roughly 43% seen once. This clonotype was observed a few times.

The sequence was collected from an elderly man in good health. The sample taken for sequencing was blood. This chain uses TRBV3-1 with TRBJ2-1; 9 nucleotides agree with TRBD1. The CDR3 reads CASSQGDRVRNEQFF. In DNA, the CDR3 is TGTGCCAGCAGCCAGGGGGACAGGGTAAGGAATGAGCAGTTCTTC.